These 8 T cell receptor beta chains were sequenced from one sample in a study of cytotoxic CD8 clonotypes in ibrutinib-treated CLL. Using immunoSEQ multiplex PCR, the repertoire was profiled, and TCRdb retains in-frame clones only, with some absent. The table shows tens of thousands of clones, with approximately 90% occurring only once. Sequencing used PBMCs, obtained after 12 months of ibrutinib treatment. Receptors were obtained from a human donor with chronic lymphocytic leukemia.

This rearrangement joins TRBV21-1 to TRBJ1-5; the table gives TRBD1 as D, unverified against the DNA. TRBV21-1 has pseudogene status. The CDR3 is 15 residues long. CDR3 in amino acids: CASSDRDRDHQPQHF. The CDR3 region has the DNA TGTGCCAGCAGCGACCGGGACAGGGATCATCAGCCCCAGCATTTT.

This rearrangement joins TRBV28 to TRBJ1-1, with 7 bases matching TRBD1. Germline V gene sequence: CDR1 MDHEN, CDR2 SYDVKM. J lost 3 bases, V lost 5 bases, and 9 bases had no gene match. The CDR3 has 15 amino acids. The CDR3 spells CASSGLQGIYTEAFF. CDR3 in DNA: TGTGCCAGCAGTGGATTACAGGGGATTTACACTGAAGCTTTCTTT.

This chain uses TRBV10-3 with TRBJ2-5; no firm D call. The CDR3 sequence is 13 residues long. Germline CDR1 and CDR2: ENHRY and SYGVKD. V lost 4 bases, J lost 3 bases, and 9 bases lay in between. The CDR3 reads CAISVGSEETQYF. The CDR3 DNA reads TGTGCCATCAGTGTGGGGTCAGAAGAGACCCAGTACTTC.

The CDR3 region is CASSEGLKGYADTQYF. The DNA of the CDR3 is TGTGCCAGCAGCGAGGGACTGAAAGGGTACGCAGATACGCAGTATTTT. This chain connects TRBV7-9 to TRBJ2-3; the D gene is possibly TRBD2 (6 bases). The V end lost 5 bases, the J end lost 4 bases, and 19 bases lay between the germline ends. This CDR3 has 16 amino acids. CDR1 and CDR2 (germline): SEHNR, FQNEAQ (reference sequence).

This clone appeared a single time. The rearrangement links TRBV6-1 to TRBJ2-7; the match to TRBD2 covers 12 bases. The junction had 3 bases not matched to a gene; V was cut back by 5 bases and J by 4 bases. This CDR3 is 14 amino acids long. Looked up from germline, CDR1 is MNHNS and CDR2 is SASEGT. The CDR3 DNA reads as TGTGCCAGCAGTCCGACTAGCGGGGGTTACGAGCAGTACTTC. It yields the protein CASSPTSGGYEQYF.

The V call is TRBV7-9, the J call TRBJ1-2; 8 positions agree with TRBD1. This CDR3 is built from 16 residues. The germline CDR1 and CDR2 sequences are SEHNR and FQNEAQ (reference sequence). V lost 3 bases, J lost 4 bases, and 10 bases stayed unmatched. CDR3 sequence (DNA): TGTGCCAGCAGCTTCGCTTCGGGACAGGCGGTCTATGGCTACACCTTC. This codes for CASSFASGQAVYGYTF.

This clone was recorded only once. This chain uses TRBV19 with TRBJ2-1, with 9 bases lining up with TRBD2. The CDR3 has 13 residues. The junction had 8 bases not matched to a gene; V was cut back by 8 bases and J by 9 bases. CDR1 is LNHDA, CDR2 SQIVND, per germline (reference sequence). The CDR3 region is CASSVAGDSEQFF. CDR3 DNA: TGTGCCAGTTCAGTAGCGGGAGACAGTGAGCAGTTCTTC.

The V and J genes are TRBV18 and TRBJ1-2, with TRBD1 as a possible D gene (6 bases). V was pared by 1 base and J by 3 bases, with 15 bases between. Per the germline V gene, CDR1 is KGHSH and CDR2 is LQKENI. The CDR3 is 16 residues long. The CDR3 sequence is CASSPQLGARDYGYTF. The CDR3 DNA reads as TGTGCCAGCTCACCACAATTGGGGGCGCGTGACTATGGCTACACCTTC.